These 18 T cell receptor beta chains originate from one sample sequenced in a study of blood T cells in healthy people across ages. Using a J-beta primer mix together with a sample-barcoded 5' primer, a second PCR was run for about 6 to 12 cycles. Each CDR3 protein is one row after TCRdb ran MiXCR on the 5' RACE reads. The table shows about 640,000 distinct CDR3 sequences, with approximately 30% occurring only once. Source material: blood. The receptors originated from a woman of 80 years or more in good health.

The chain recombines TRBV7-3 with TRBJ1-1; D is uncertain. Germline loops: CDR1 SGHTA, CDR2 FQGTGA. The CDR3 runs 16 residues. The V and J ends lost 0 bases and 3 bases respectively, with 14 bases between them. The CDR3 protein is CASSLTVSGRDTEAFF. The CDR3 bases are TGTGCCAGCAGCTTAACGGTTAGTGGGCGGGACACTGAAGCTTTCTTT.

This clonotype has a count of ten or more. Just one base apart from a much larger clone, this may be a read error. The chain joins TRBV4-2 to TRBJ2-5; D is perhaps TRBD1 (5 bases). Germline-derived CDR1 and CDR2 are LGHNA and YNFKEQ. V shed 1 base and J shed 5 bases, with 11 bases lying between them. This CDR3 contains 14 residues. The CDR3 reads CASSQVVGRETQYF. The DNA for the CDR3 is TGTGCCAGCAGCCAAGTGGTGGGGCGGGAGACCCAGTACTTC.

The chain is built from TRBV7-3 and TRBJ1-1; D is unresolved. Trimming shortened V by 5 bases and J by 4 bases, and 20 bases separated the two germline ends. The CDR3 is made up of 16 amino acids. Germline V gene sequence: CDR1 SGHTA, CDR2 FQGTGA. CDR3 loop: CASSPMERVPSTEAFF. In nucleotides, the CDR3 is TGTGCCAGCAGCCCAATGGAAAGGGTGCCCTCCACTGAAGCTTTCTTT.

The J gene is TRBJ2-3, the V gene TRBV19; 10 nucleotides line up with TRBD2. There are 15 residues in the CDR3. V shed 6 bases and J 0 bases; nucleotides not matched to a gene: 3. CDR1 is LNHDA, CDR2 SQIVND, per germline (reference sequence). The CDR3 is CASRILAGSTDTQYF. The CDR3 coding sequence is TGTGCCAGTAGAATACTAGCGGGGAGCACAGATACGCAGTATTTT.

This clonotype came up a few times. This chain connects TRBV5-5 to TRBJ1-4, with D perhaps TRBD1 (6 bases). The CDR3 runs 15 residues. Germline CDR1 and CDR2: SGHKS and YYEKEE (reference sequence). V was pared by 1 base and J by 6 bases, with 13 bases between. This CDR3 reads CASSLITGRDEKLFF. Written as DNA, the CDR3 is TGTGCCAGCAGCTTGATTACAGGGCGGGATGAAAAACTGTTTTTT.

This clonotype was detected ten times or more. The chain couples TRBV12-3 or TRBV12-4 to TRBJ2-7; 8 bases map to TRBD1. This CDR3 region has 14 residues. With V trimmed by 5 bases and J by 6 bases, 9 bases remained unmatched. The CDR3 reads CASSDDRGRLEQYF. The CDR3, as DNA: TGTGCCAGCAGTGACGACAGGGGTCGGCTCGAGCAGTACTTC.

In this sample, this clonotype turned up many times. This sequence joins TRBV7-9 and TRBJ2-5, with D perhaps matching TRBD2 (5 bases). CDR3 length: 14 amino acids. The ends were cut back, 1 base at V and 0 bases at J, with 6 bases in the middle. The germline V gene has CDR1 SEHNR and CDR2 FQNEAQ (reference sequence). CDR3 residues: CASSLGLNQETQYF. The CDR3 DNA reads as TGTGCCAGCAGCTTAGGACTAAACCAAGAGACCCAGTACTTC.

At least ten counts were recorded for this clonotype. CDR3 region: CASSQGRGAGAGEQYF. The CDR3 nucleotides are TGTGCCAGCAGCCAAGGAAGGGGCGCAGGAGCTGGCGAGCAGTACTTC. The chain has TRBV3-1 and TRBJ2-4; D might be TRBD1 (5 bases). The DNA end favors TRBJ2-7, so the J call may be wrong. Germline V gene data show CDR1 as LGHDT and CDR2 as YNNKEL (reference sequence). The CDR3 contains 16 residues.

The table lists this clonotype with a few counts. The chain has TRBV19 and TRBJ1-5; D gene uncertain. Germline V lookup: CDR1 LNHDA, CDR2 SQIVND (reference sequence). The CDR3 covers 14 residues. V lost 0 bases to trimming and J lost 8 bases, with 11 bases between them. The CDR3, as DNA: TGTGCCAGTAGTATAGAGGCGGACGACAAGCCCCAGCATTTT. This translates into CASSIEADDKPQHF. Together with reference TRBV19 and TRBJ1-5, the CDR3 gives the full variable domain: DGGITQSPKYLFRKEGQNVTLSCEQNLNHDAMYWYRQDPGQGLRLIYYSQIVNDFQKGDIAEGYSVSREKKESFPLTVTSAQKNPTAFYLCASSIEADDKPQHFGDGTRLSIL.

V is TRBV7-2 and J is TRBJ2-7; no firm D call. V lost 2 bases to trimming and J lost 4 bases, with 15 bases between them. CDR1 is SGHTA, CDR2 FQGNSA, per germline. The CDR3 sequence is 15 residues long. Written as DNA, the CDR3 is TGTGCCAGCAGCTTAAGGTCGGAGAGAGCGTACGAGCAGTACTTC. It specifies CASSLRSERAYEQYF.

As concerns this clonotype: It may be a read error: a sequence one base away is much more abundant. The chain is built from TRBV12-3 or TRBV12-4 and TRBJ1-1, with D possibly TRBD1 on 6 matching bases. This CDR3 comprises 17 residues. The CDR3 nucleotides read TGTGCCAGCAGTTTCACTCCGAGGATCGGGGGGGACACTGGAGCTTTCTTT. This codes for CASSFTPRIGGDTGAFF.

V gene TRBV7-2 combines with J gene TRBJ2-2; TRBD2 matches 11 bases. Per germline, CDR1 SGHTA and CDR2 FQGNSA. V trimming: 3 bases; J trimming: 1 base; junction bases outside the gene matches: 4. The CDR3 loop spans 17 amino acids. In nucleotides, the CDR3 is TGTGCCAGCAGCTTTCGAGGGACTAGCGGGAACACCGGGGAGCTGTTTTTT. Amino acids: CASSFRGTSGNTGELFF. The full variable domain, in which reference TRBV7-2 and TRBJ2-2 provide the parts outside the CDR3, is GAGVSQSPSNKVTEKGKDVELRCDPISGHTALYWYRQSLGQGLEFLIYFQGNSAPDKSGLPSDRFSAERTGGSVSTLTIQRTQQEDSAVYLCASSFRGTSGNTGELFFGEGSRLTVL.

Only a few counts were recorded for this clonotype. V is TRBV2 and J is TRBJ1-2, with 9 positions matching TRBD1. The CDR3 contains 14 residues. J was trimmed by 8 bases and V by 0 bases; bases with no gene match: 4. Germline CDR1 reads SNHLY; CDR2 reads FYNNEI. For the CDR3, the DNA is TGTGCCAGCAGTGAAGCGGGACAGGGTGACGGCTACACCTTC. Residues: CASSEAGQGDGYTF.

At least ten counts were recorded for this clonotype. The chain employs TRBV5-1 and TRBJ1-6; tentative D call: TRBD1 (5 bases). Trimming removed 0 bases at V and 6 bases at J, with 10 bases between. Per the germline V gene, CDR1 is SGHRS and CDR2 is YFSETQ. The CDR3 extends over 15 amino acids. CDR3: CASSLDTGLNSPLHF. The CDR3 bases are TGCGCCAGCAGCTTGGACACGGGACTTAATTCACCCCTCCACTTT.

This clonotype was observed many times. The rearrangement links TRBV20-1 to TRBJ1-1; D uncertain. The V and J ends lost 0 bases and 0 bases respectively, with 14 bases between them. Germline V gene data show CDR1 as DFQATT and CDR2 as SNEGSKA (reference sequence). The CDR3 contains 16 residues. CDR3 coding DNA: TGCAGTGCTAGAGATCCCCAGAGACGGCTGAACACTGAAGCTTTCTTT. It translates to CSARDPQRRLNTEAFF.

Only a few counts were recorded for this clonotype. This could be a read error, since a much larger clone is one nucleotide away. The genes are TRBV9 and TRBJ2-7; D gene uncertain. V was clipped by 2 bases and J by 7 bases, with 13 bases between them. Germline V CDR1 and CDR2: SGDLS, YYNGEE. This CDR3 contains 13 residues. The CDR3 nucleotides are TGTGCCAGCAGCGTTGAGAACTACAATGAGCAGTACTTC. Protein sequence: CASSVENYNEQYF.

The rearrangement links TRBV29-1 to TRBJ2-1; 11 nucleotides match TRBD2. J lost 12 bases, V lost 5 bases, and 6 bases had no gene match. Germline V gene data show CDR1 as SQVTM and CDR2 as ANQGSEA. The CDR3 runs 12 residues. The CDR3 spells CSVRTSGPRQFF. The CDR3 DNA reads as TGCAGCGTTCGGACTAGCGGGCCTAGGCAGTTCTTC.

This clonotype occurred a few times. The gene calls are TRBV7-2 and TRBJ2-1, with 7 bases fitting TRBD2. This CDR3 contains 16 residues. V gave up 1 base and J gave up 1 base; unmatched junction bases: 4. Looked up from germline, CDR1 is SGHTA and CDR2 is FQGNSA. DNA for the CDR3: TGTGCCAGCAGCTTAGAAGCTAGCGGATCCTACAATGAGCAGTTCTTC. Translating gives CASSLEASGSYNEQFF.